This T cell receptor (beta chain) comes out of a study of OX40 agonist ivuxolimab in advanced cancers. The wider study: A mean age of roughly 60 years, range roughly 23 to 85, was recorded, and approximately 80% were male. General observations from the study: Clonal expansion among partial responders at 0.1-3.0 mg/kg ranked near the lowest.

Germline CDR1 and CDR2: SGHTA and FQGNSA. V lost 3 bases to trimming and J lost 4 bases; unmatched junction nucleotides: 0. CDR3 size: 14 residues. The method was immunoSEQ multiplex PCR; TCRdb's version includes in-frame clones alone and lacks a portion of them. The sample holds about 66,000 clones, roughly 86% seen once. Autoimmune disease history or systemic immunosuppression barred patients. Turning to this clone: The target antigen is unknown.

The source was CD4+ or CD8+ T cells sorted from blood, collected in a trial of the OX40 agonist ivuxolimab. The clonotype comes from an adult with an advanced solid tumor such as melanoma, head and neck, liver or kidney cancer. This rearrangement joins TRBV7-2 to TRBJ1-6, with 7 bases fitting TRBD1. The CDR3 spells CASSLTGYNSPLHF. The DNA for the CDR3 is TGTGCCAGCAGCTTGACAGGGTATAATTCACCCCTCCACTTT.